The entry that follows covers one T cell receptor beta chain sequence. Its antigen is undetermined. These data are taken from a study of shared clonotypes between healthy human individuals. Whole-study context: A few men and two women, aged 18 to 49, were donors.

The study drew its donors from healthy HIV-negative adults without recent acute infections or vaccinations. Findings and limits, study-wide: Sampling was confined to blood; repertoires within tissues likely differ. Sharing across a few donors was seen in 5% to 5.5% of naive CD4 clonotypes.

Sequencing used immunoSEQ multiplex PCR; TCRdb keeps in-frame clones, though not all of them. There are about 2.3 million clones in the sample; about 90% occur only once, and about 0.41% lies in the top ten. Unmatched junction bases numbered 6, after V lost 8 bases and J lost 4 bases. CDR3 length: 14 amino acids. CDR1 MNHNS and CDR2 SASEGT come from the germline V gene. This clonotype was obtained from a young man in good health. Some clones in this sample may be carry-over from other donors' samples. This chain connects TRBV6-1 to TRBJ2-2; the match to TRBD2 covers 8 bases. Source material: naive CD4+ T cells from PBMCs. The subset is: CD45RA+ positively selected. CDR3 sequence: CASSTGGLTGELFF. Here the CDR3 DNA reads TGTGCCAGCTCGACGGGGGGGCTCACCGGGGAGCTGTTTTTT.